These 2 T cell receptor beta chains were all obtained from the same sample, sequenced in a study of long-term antiretroviral therapy in people with HIV (dated by TCRdb to 2021 to 2024). The immunoSEQ hsTCRB v3.0 assay was used at survey level resolution to sequence the TRB variable region. TCRdb limited this immuneACCESS table to in-frame rearrangements with V and J called. A share of clones is missing; checked studies link under half to unresolved V genes, and the rest is unexplained. The sample table shows more than 7,500 clones, and roughly 80% are seen once. The ten largest clones represent approximately 13% of the sample. The material sequenced was unsorted PBMCs, taken 0.4 years before starting antiretroviral therapy. The receptors shown here come from a man aged 25 to 40 with HIV.

This clone came up a few times. The V and J genes are TRBV11-3 and TRBJ1-1; no firm D call. Germline CDR1 and CDR2: SGHNT and YENEEA. V lost 1 base, J lost 0 bases, and 6 bases lay in between. The CDR3 has 14 residues. The CDR3 nucleotides are TGTGCCAGCAGCTTAGGTTCAGTGAACACTGAAGCTTTCTTT. It codes for CASSLGSVNTEAFF. Full variable domain (outside the CDR3, taken from reference TRBV11-3 and TRBJ1-1): EAGVVQSPRYKIIEKKQPVAFWCNPISGHNTLYWYLQNLGQGPELLIRYENEEAVDDSQLPKDRFSAERLKGVDSTLKIQPAELGDSAVYLCASSLGSVNTEAFFGQGTRLTVV.

The chain carries TRBV7-6 and TRBJ2-7, with D unresolved. V lost 2 bases, J lost 4 bases, and 12 bases lay in between. CDR3 size: 14 residues. Per germline, CDR1 SGHVS and CDR2 FNYEAQ. CDR3 DNA: TGTGCCAGCAGCTTATCGGTCAGCCAATACGAGCAGTACTTC. Amino acid sequence: CASSLSVSQYEQYF.